The 6 T cell receptor beta chains presented below share a single source sample, sequenced in a study of CD8+ T cells in alopecia areata. cDNA reverse transcribed from extracted RNA served as the sequencing template. Measured with immunoSEQ multiplex PCR; TCRdb has only the in-frame clones, and not every one. Of about 100,000 clones detected, almost 60% appear once; the ten largest clones hold roughly 19%. The sequenced material came from CD8+ T cells sorted from blood. The source of these receptors is a human donor in good health.

The table lists this clone with a few counts. The rearrangement links TRBV7-9 to TRBJ2-1, with D possibly matching TRBD2 (5 bases). The length of the CDR3 is 13 residues. Germline loops: CDR1 SEHNR, CDR2 FQNEAQ (reference sequence). Trimming removed 2 bases from V and 10 bases from J, with 12 bases in between. CDR3 sequence (DNA): TGTGCCAGCAGCTTATTCGCCGGGGAGGAGCAGTTCTTC. Amino acid sequence: CASSLFAGEEQFF.

The chain is built from TRBV28 and TRBJ2-7; tentative D call: TRBD1 (5 bases). Trimming left V 5 bases short and J 4 bases short, with 15 bases between. CDR1 is MDHEN and CDR2 is SYDVKM in the germline V gene. The CDR3 contains 14 residues. The CDR3 here is CASSTGHQGYEQYF. Here the CDR3 DNA reads TGTGCCAGCAGTACAGGCCACCAGGGTTACGAGCAGTACTTC.

The chain couples TRBV13 to TRBJ1-2; no reliable D call. Trimming removed 2 bases at V and 3 bases at J, with 19 bases between. Germline V gene sequence: CDR1 PRHDT, CDR2 FYEKMQ (reference sequence). This CDR3 has 17 residues. The CDR3 DNA is TGTGCCAGCAGCTTACCCCGGGCAAGTATTACTGACTATGGCTACACCTTC. This encodes CASSLPRASITDYGYTF.

The J gene is TRBJ2-5, the V gene TRBV10-3; TRBD1 or TRBD2 may be the D gene (5 bases each). Germline V gene data show CDR1 as ENHRY and CDR2 as SYGVKD. The CDR3 has 16 amino acids. The germline V and J ends were trimmed by 8 bases and 5 bases, with 24 bases remaining between them. CDR3 amino acids: CAIGAGTPWELETQYF. The CDR3 DNA follows: TGTGCCATCGGCGCCGGGACGCCTTGGGAGTTGGAGACCCAGTACTTC.

Concerning this clone: The junction shows a germline mismatch at one end, possibly a read error. The chain is built from TRBV29-1 and TRBJ2-7; D ambiguous. CDR3 length equals 13 residues. CDR1 and CDR2 from the germline V gene are SQVTM and ANQGSEA. The CDR3 DNA is TGCAGCGTTCAAGATATTTCGACCTACGAGCAGTACTTC. This gives the protein CSVQDISTYEQYF.

The rearrangement uses TRBV29-1 and TRBJ1-5; maybe TRBD1 (5 bases). Germline loops: CDR1 SQVTM, CDR2 ANQGSEA. The CDR3 contains 13 residues. The V gene lost 7 bases and the J gene lost 3 bases, with 13 bases spanning the gap. CDR3 sequence: CSAREGFNQPQHF. The CDR3 DNA is TGCAGCGCCCGAGAGGGGTTCAATCAGCCCCAGCATTTT. Combining the CDR3 with reference TRBV29-1 and TRBJ1-5 gives the whole variable domain SAVISQKPSRDICQRGTSLTIQCQVDSQVTMMFWYRQQPGQSLTLIATANQGSEATYESGFVIDKFPISRPNLTFSTLTVSNMSPEDSSIYLCSAREGFNQPQHFGDGTRLSIL.